The T cell receptor (beta chain) described here comes from a study of cytomegalovirus exposure and HLA in healthy donors. Across the study: HLA-typed donors were the source of approximately 86 million unique TCRs held in an early data release. Study-wide findings and caveats: DRB1 showed the most TCR associations and HLA-C the fewest in a later analysis, as rates varied by HLA locus. Later on, a genetic analysis was performed. It linked a missense variant in DCLRE1C with V- and J-gene trimming of TCR beta. The authors listed 180 or so TCR beta chains as cytomegalovirus-associated.

The primer mix had 60 Vbeta and 13 Jbeta primers. Only in-frame clones appear in the TCRdb table, and some are missing; sequencing was by immunoSEQ multiplex PCR. The table includes 100,000 or so clones, around 77% detected once. This clone was recorded once. Its matching antigen is unknown. The germline gene is not matched at one end of the junction; a read error may be the cause. The CDR3 is 15 residues long. Germline values: CDR1 SGHRS, CDR2 YFSETQ. The sequence derives from a man aged 40-49 years in good health and CMV-seropositive. The sequenced material came from PBMCs. The chain uses TRBV5-1 and TRBJ1-1; D is unresolved. Written as DNA, the CDR3 is TGCGCCGGCAGCTTGGCCTCGGTTCGGGGAACTGAAGCTTTCTTT. Protein sequence: CAGSLASVRGTEAFF.